A single sample gave rise to the 16 T cell receptor beta chains below, sequenced in a study of control samples from healthy donors and cancer patients. The assay was immunoSEQ multiplex PCR, and TCRdb's table has in-frame clones only and misses some. The repertoire has more than 50,000 clones, roughly 85% of them found once; the top ten carry 5% to 6.5%. The sample comprised blood. The receptors were sampled from a man between 35 and 55 years old in good health.

The CDR3 reads CASGRAQRFDREIRTDTQYF. CDR3 DNA: TGCGCCAGCGGGCGGGCCCAAAGATTCGACAGGGAAATTCGCACAGATACGCAGTATTTT. The chain combines TRBV23-1 with TRBJ2-3, with 7 bases that match TRBD1. TRBV23-1 is labeled an ORF, and its function is uncertain. Germline trimming cut 8 bases from V and 1 base from J; bases unmatched to any gene: 24. The CDR3 is 20 residues long.

The chain links TRBV3-1 (or the pseudogene TRBV3-2) to TRBJ2-5; TRBD1 matches at 7 bases. J gave up 5 bases and V 2 bases, and 8 bases lay outside the gene matches. Germline lookup yields CDR1 LGHDT and CDR2 YNNKEL (reference sequence). CDR3 length: 15 residues. The chain's CDR3 is CASSQYSRGWETQYF. Here the CDR3 DNA reads TGTGCCAGCAGCCAATACTCCAGGGGGTGGGAGACCCAGTACTTC.

This sequence joins TRBV5-1 and TRBJ1-1; D not resolved. V lost 3 bases and J lost 7, with 10 bases in between. The germline V gene encodes CDR1 SGHRS and CDR2 YFSETQ. This CDR3 is 12 amino acids long. CDR3 DNA: TGCGCCAGCAGCTCAGGAGCCCTTGAAGCTTTCTTT. The encoded protein is CASSSGALEAFF.

This clone was observed a few times. The CDR3 protein is CASSPRLGLAGGNEQFF. DNA for the CDR3: TGTGCCAGCAGCCCAAGATTGGGACTAGCGGGAGGGAATGAGCAGTTCTTC. The chain joins TRBV9 to TRBJ2-1; TRBD2 aligns across 16 bases. Per germline, CDR1 SGDLS and CDR2 YYNGEE. This CDR3 has 17 amino acids. J gave up 7 bases and V 4 bases, and 8 bases lay outside the gene matches.

The chain combines TRBV7-2 with TRBJ1-4; a possible D gene is TRBD1 (6 bases). Germline lookup yields CDR1 SGHTA and CDR2 FQGNSA. This CDR3 comprises 16 residues. Trimming shortened V by 4 bases and J by 0 bases, and 12 bases separated the two germline ends. DNA of the CDR3: TGTGCCAGCAGCTCACAGGGTGTTGCAACTAATGAAAAACTGTTTTTT. This gives the protein CASSSQGVATNEKLFF.

The chain has TRBV9 and TRBJ2-7; TRBD1 aligns across 11 bases. Looked up from germline, CDR1 is SGDLS and CDR2 is YYNGEE. J lost 3 bases, V lost 3 bases, and 5 bases had no gene match. The length of the CDR3 is 15 residues. The CDR3 reads CASSAGTGGGYEQYF. DNA of the CDR3: TGTGCCAGCAGCGCGGGGACAGGGGGAGGCTACGAGCAGTACTTC.

The table lists this clone with a count of one. V and J are TRBV11-2 and TRBJ1-3, with D possibly TRBD1 on 5 matching bases. This CDR3 has 15 amino acids. The germline V gene encodes CDR1 SGHAT and CDR2 FQNNGV. V was pared by 4 bases and J by 5 bases, with 15 bases between. CDR3: CASSSSDSGRNTIYF. CDR3 nucleotide sequence: TGTGCCAGCAGCTCTTCCGACAGTGGGAGAAACACCATATATTTT.

The CDR3 spells CASSPPTPPRGEQYF. In nucleotides, the CDR3 is TGTGCCAGCAGCCCCCCGACCCCCCCAAGGGGCGAGCAGTACTTC. The chain recombines TRBV28 with TRBJ2-7; perhaps TRBD1 as D (5 bases). This CDR3 region has 15 residues. Germline lookup yields CDR1 MDHEN and CDR2 SYDVKM. V shed 6 bases and J shed 6 bases, with 21 bases lying between them.

The chain carries TRBV27 and TRBJ2-7; D is uncertain. V lost 1 base to trimming and J lost 3 bases, with 10 bases between them. The germline V gene encodes CDR1 MNHEY and CDR2 SMNVEV (reference sequence). CDR3 length equals 14 residues. CDR3 sequence reads: CASSLLEYGYEQYF. Written as DNA, the CDR3 is TGTGCCAGCAGTTTATTAGAATACGGCTACGAGCAGTACTTC.

This clone was seen a single time. V and J are TRBV4-3 and TRBJ2-7; possibly TRBD1 or TRBD2 for D (5 bases each). Trimming took off 2 bases at V and 2 bases at J, with 22 bases between the two ends. Germline assignment: CDR1 LGHNA and CDR2 YSLEER. The CDR3 is made up of 18 amino acids. The CDR3 sequence is CASSQFTGYPDRAYEQYF. For the CDR3, the DNA is TGCGCCAGCAGCCAATTTACGGGATATCCAGACAGAGCCTACGAGCAGTACTTC.

In nucleotides, the CDR3 is TGTGCCAGCAGCTTAGCGGGAGGGCCAAACACCGGGGAGCTGTTTTTT. Its translation: CASSLAGGPNTGELFF. V is TRBV7-3 and J is TRBJ2-2; 9 nucleotides align to TRBD2. The CDR3 is made up of 16 amino acids. The germline V gene encodes CDR1 SGHTA and CDR2 FQGTGA. J gave up 2 bases and V 2 bases, and 3 bases lay outside the gene matches.

This clone was picked up one time. The chain is built from TRBV4-1 and TRBJ2-1, with unresolved D. The germline V gene has CDR1 MGHRA and CDR2 YSYEKL. The V end was cut by 1 base, the J end by 1 base, with 26 bases between. The CDR3 covers 21 residues. The DNA of the CDR3 is TGCGCCAGCAGCCAAGGAGGCCCCAGGCGAGTCCCCCCCAATTCCTACAATGAGCAGTTCTTC. The encoded protein is CASSQGGPRRVPPNSYNEQFF.

This chain joins TRBV7-3 and TRBJ1-3, with D hard to call. The CDR3 has 18 residues. The V end lost 2 bases, the J end lost 3 bases, and 20 bases lay between the germline ends. Germline-derived CDR1 and CDR2 are SGHTA and FQGTGA. The CDR3 region has the DNA TGTGCCAGCAGCTTATGTCGCCACAGAGGGCTCTTTGGAAACACCATATATTTT. Translation: CASSLCRHRGLFGNTIYF.

J is TRBJ1-1 and V is TRBV3-1 (or the pseudogene TRBV3-2); D is possibly TRBD1 (6 bases). The CDR3 spans 13 residues. Germline V gene lookup returns CDR1 LGHDT and CDR2 YNNKEL (reference sequence). V lost 4 bases to trimming and J lost 8 bases, with 14 bases between them. The CDR3 DNA reads as TGTGCCAGCAGCCTATATACCGGACAGGAAGCTTTCTTT. It yields the protein CASSLYTGQEAFF.

The rearrangement uses TRBV3-1 (or the pseudogene TRBV3-2) and TRBJ1-3; D not certain. Trimming left V 6 bases short and J 0 bases short, with 6 bases between. The CDR3 has 13 amino acids. From germline, CDR1 is LGHDT and CDR2 YNNKEL (reference sequence). CDR3 in amino acids: CASSPFSGNTIYF. In DNA, the CDR3 is TGTGCCAGCAGTCCATTCTCTGGAAACACCATATATTTT.

The rearrangement uses TRBV29-1 and TRBJ2-7, with unresolved D. The V gene's germline CDR1 is SQVTM and CDR2 ANQGSEA. The V and J ends lost 5 bases and 2 bases respectively, with 7 bases between them. The CDR3 spans 11 residues. CDR3 nucleotides: TGCAGCGTTTCCTGGGCCTACGAGCAGTACTTC. It specifies CSVSWAYEQYF.